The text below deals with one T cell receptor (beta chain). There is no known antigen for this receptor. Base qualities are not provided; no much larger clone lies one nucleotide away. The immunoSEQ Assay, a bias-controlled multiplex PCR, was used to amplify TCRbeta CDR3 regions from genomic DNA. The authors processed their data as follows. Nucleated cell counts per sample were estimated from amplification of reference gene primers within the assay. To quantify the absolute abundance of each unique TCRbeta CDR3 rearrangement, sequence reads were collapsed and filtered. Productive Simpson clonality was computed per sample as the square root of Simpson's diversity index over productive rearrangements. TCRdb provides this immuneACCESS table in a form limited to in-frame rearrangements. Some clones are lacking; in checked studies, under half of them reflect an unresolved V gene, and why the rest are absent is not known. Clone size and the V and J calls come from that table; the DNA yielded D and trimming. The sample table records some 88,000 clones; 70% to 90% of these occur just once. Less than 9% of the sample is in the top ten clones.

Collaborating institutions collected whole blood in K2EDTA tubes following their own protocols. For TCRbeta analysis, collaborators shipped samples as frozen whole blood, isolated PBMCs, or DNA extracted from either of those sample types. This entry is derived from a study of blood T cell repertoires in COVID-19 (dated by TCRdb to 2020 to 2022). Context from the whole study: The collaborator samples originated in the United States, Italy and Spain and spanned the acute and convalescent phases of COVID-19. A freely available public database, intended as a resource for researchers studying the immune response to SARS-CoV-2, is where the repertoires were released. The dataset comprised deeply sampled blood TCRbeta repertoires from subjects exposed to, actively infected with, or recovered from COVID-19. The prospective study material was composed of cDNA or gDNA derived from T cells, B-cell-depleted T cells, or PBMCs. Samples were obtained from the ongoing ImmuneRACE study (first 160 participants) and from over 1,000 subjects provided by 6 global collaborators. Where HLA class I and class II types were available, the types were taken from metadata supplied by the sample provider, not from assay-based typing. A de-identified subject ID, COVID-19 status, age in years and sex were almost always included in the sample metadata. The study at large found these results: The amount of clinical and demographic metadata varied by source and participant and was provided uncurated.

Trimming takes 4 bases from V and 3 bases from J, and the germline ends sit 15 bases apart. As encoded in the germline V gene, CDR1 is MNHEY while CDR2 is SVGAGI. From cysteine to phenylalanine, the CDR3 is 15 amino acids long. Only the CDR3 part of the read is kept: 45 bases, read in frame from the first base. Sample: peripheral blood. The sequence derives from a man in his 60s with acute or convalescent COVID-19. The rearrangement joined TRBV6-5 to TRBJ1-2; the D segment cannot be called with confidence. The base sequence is TGTGCCAGCAGTTCCAACAGCGGCGGTGACTATGGCTACACCTTC. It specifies CASSSNSGGDYGYTF.